Each of the 32 T cell receptor beta chains below was sequenced from the same sample in a study of shared clonotypes between healthy human individuals. The naive CD8 fraction comprised CD45RO-negative cells positively selected for CCR7 and excluded terminally differentiated effector memory CD45RA+ cells. The repertoire was sequenced with immunoSEQ multiplex PCR; TCRdb's copy has only in-frame clones and lacks some. The table lists roughly 2,000,000 clones, approximately 94% of them singletons. The specimen was naive CD8+ T cells sorted from blood. These receptors were taken from a young man in good health.

This chain uses TRBV9 with TRBJ2-1; D not resolved. CDR3 size: 15 residues. Trimming shortened V by 0 bases and J by 0 bases, and 7 bases separated the two germline ends. Looked up from germline, CDR1 is SGDLS and CDR2 is YYNGEE. CDR3 DNA sequence: TGTGCCAGCAGCGTAGGCGCGGCCTCCTACAATGAGCAGTTCTTC. Residues: CASSVGAASYNEQFF.

This sequence joins TRBV5-6 and TRBJ1-1, with 8 bases identical to TRBD1. Trimming at V came to 3 bases and at J to 4 bases, leaving 8 bases not matched to a gene. Germline V gene lookup returns CDR1 SGHDT and CDR2 YYEEEE. The CDR3 contains 15 residues. The CDR3: CASSYGTGSGTEAFF. DNA for the CDR3: TGTGCCAGCAGCTATGGGACAGGCAGTGGCACTGAAGCTTTCTTT.

CDR3 sequence: CASSSGGASGANVLTF. CDR3 bases: TGTGCCAGCAGCTCAGGGGGGGCCTCTGGGGCCAACGTCCTGACTTTC. The genes are TRBV27 and TRBJ2-6; the D gene could be TRBD1 or TRBD2 (7 bases each). The length of the CDR3 is 16 residues. The germline gives CDR1 MNHEY, CDR2 SMNVEV (reference sequence). Trimming took 6 bases from V and 0 from J, leaving 12 bases between them.

In the case of this clone: Compared with germline, one end of the junction differs, possibly owing to a read error. The chain joins TRBV7-7 to TRBJ2-2; the D is unclear. CDR3 length equals 15 residues. Germline CDR1 SSHAT, CDR2 FNYEAQ (reference sequence). CDR3 sequence reads: CASSFQGYGGGELFF. The CDR3 nucleotides are TGTGCTAGCAGCTTTCAAGGGTACGGTGGCGGGGAGCTGTTTTTT. The variable domain in full, completed from reference TRBV7-7 and TRBJ2-2, reads GAGVSQSPRYKVTKRGQDVTLRCDPISSHATLYWYQQALGQGPEFLTYFNYEAQPDKSGLPSDRFSAERPEGSISTLTIQRTEQRDSAMYRCASSFQGYGGGELFFGEGSRLTVL.

The CDR3 protein is CASGKGPVPDTQYF. DNA for the CDR3: TGTGCCAGCGGAAAAGGACCGGTTCCAGATACGCAGTATTTT. The V call is TRBV7-9, the J call TRBJ2-3; D call uncertain. The germline CDR1 and CDR2 sequences are SEHNR and FQNEAQ (reference sequence). Between the trimmed V and J ends, which lost 8 bases and 4 bases, there was a span of 16 bases. This CDR3 is built from 14 residues.

The chain joins TRBV6-5 to TRBJ1-2, with D possibly matching TRBD1 (6 bases). Trimming took 0 bases from V and 2 from J, leaving 13 bases between them. This CDR3 comprises 16 residues. CDR1 MNHEY and CDR2 SVGAGI come from the germline V gene. CDR3 nucleotide sequence: TGTGCCAGCAGTTACTCGTCAGGGGAGGTGAACTATGGCTACACCTTC. It is translated as CASSYSSGEVNYGYTF.

This sequence joins TRBV10-2 and TRBJ2-3, with 8 bases aligning to TRBD2. The trim removed 7 bases at V and 3 bases at J, leaving 6 bases unmatched. Germline CDR1 and CDR2: WSHSY and SAAADI. CDR3 length: 14 amino acids. The CDR3 is CASTRAGVTDTQYF. CDR3 DNA sequence: TGCGCCAGCACTAGAGCGGGAGTAACAGATACGCAGTATTTT.

V gene TRBV11-2 combines with J gene TRBJ1-1, with D unclear. Per germline, CDR1 SGHAT and CDR2 FQNNGV. Trimming took off 5 bases at V and 8 bases at J, with 15 bases between the two ends. This CDR3 has 13 residues. The CDR3 spells CASSHKTTPEAFF. In DNA, the CDR3 is TGTGCCAGCAGCCACAAGACCACGCCAGAAGCTTTCTTT.

The chain links TRBV4-3 to TRBJ1-1; D not certain. V shed 6 bases and J shed 1 base, with 6 bases lying between them. This CDR3 region has 12 residues. CDR1 and CDR2 (germline): LGHNA, YSLEER. The CDR3 spells CASRKGNTEAFF. CDR3 bases: TGCGCCAGCAGGAAGGGGAACACTGAAGCTTTCTTT.

A word on this clone: Other nucleotide sequences in the sample specify the same CDR3. The chain couples TRBV9 to TRBJ1-1; D is unresolved. V lost 4 bases, J lost 2 bases, and 9 bases lay in between. The CDR3 is 13 residues long. CDR1 and CDR2 from the germline V gene are SGDLS and YYNGEE. The DNA of the CDR3 is TGTGCCAGCAGCCCCGGCGGAAACACTGAAGCTTTCTTT. Translating gives CASSPGGNTEAFF.

The rearrangement uses TRBV7-9 and TRBJ2-7; D unclear. CDR1 and CDR2 (germline): SEHNR, FQNEAQ (reference sequence). V was pared by 2 bases and J by 2 bases, with 10 bases between. CDR3 length: 14 amino acids. The CDR3 is CASSLNSIAYEQYF. CDR3 sequence (DNA): TGTGCCAGCAGCTTAAACTCAATCGCCTACGAGCAGTACTTC.

The chain uses TRBV9 and TRBJ2-3; D may be TRBD1 or TRBD2 (6 bases each). Per the germline V gene, CDR1 is SGDLS and CDR2 is YYNGEE. The V end lost 3 bases, the J end lost 5 bases, and 19 bases lay between the germline ends. The CDR3 spans 16 residues. DNA of the CDR3: TGTGCCAGCAGCGACTGGTTAGAGGGGGGTCGAGATACGCAGTATTTT. Protein sequence: CASSDWLEGGRDTQYF.

Concerning this clone: Other DNA sequences of this sample code for an identical CDR3. The V gene is TRBV19, the J gene TRBJ2-7; 10 positions match TRBD2. The germline CDR1 and CDR2 sequences are LNHDA and SQIVND (reference sequence). Trimming took 8 bases from V and 2 from J; bases not matched to a gene: 6. The CDR3 spans 14 residues. The CDR3 is CASSIAGGAYEQYF. CDR3 nucleotides: TGTGCCAGTTCTATAGCGGGAGGAGCCTACGAGCAGTACTTC.

The chain carries TRBV27 and TRBJ1-4; 9 bases are a match to TRBD1. Trimming at V came to 7 bases and at J to 7 bases, leaving 10 bases not matched to a gene. Germline values: CDR1 MNHEY, CDR2 SMNVEV (reference sequence). The CDR3 spans 15 residues. CDR3 nucleotides: TGTGCCAGCACCTCAACCGGGACAGGGAGTGAAAAACTGTTTTTT. Its protein is CASTSTGTGSEKLFF.

CDR3 in amino acids: CASSFTLSGATSYEQYF. In DNA, the CDR3 is TGTGCCAGCAGCTTTACCCTCTCGGGAGCCACCTCCTACGAGCAGTACTTC. This chain uses TRBV7-2 with TRBJ2-7; perhaps TRBD2 as D (6 bases). Trimming took 3 bases from V and 0 from J, leaving 18 bases between them. Germline V gene lookup returns CDR1 SGHTA and CDR2 FQGNSA. The CDR3 runs 17 residues. The whole variable domain, remainder taken from reference TRBV7-2 and TRBJ2-7, is GAGVSQSPSNKVTEKGKDVELRCDPISGHTALYWYRQSLGQGLEFLIYFQGNSAPDKSGLPSDRFSAERTGGSVSTLTIQRTQQEDSAVYLCASSFTLSGATSYEQYFGPGTRLTVT.

The rearrangement uses TRBV6-6 and TRBJ2-7; TRBD1 is a possible D gene (5 bases). The CDR3 runs 15 residues. Per the germline V gene, CDR1 is MNHNY and CDR2 is SVGAGI (reference sequence). Trimming took 0 bases from V and 3 from J, leaving 12 bases between them. CDR3 amino acids: CASSYSDSLSYEQYF. CDR3 coding DNA: TGTGCCAGCAGTTACTCAGACAGTCTAAGCTACGAGCAGTACTTC.

Worth noting for this clone: In the same sample, other DNA sequences code for this CDR3. V is TRBV7-9 and J is TRBJ1-1; D is uncertain. V gave up 1 base and J gave up 2 bases, with 11 bases separating them. Germline V lookup: CDR1 SEHNR, CDR2 FQNEAQ (reference sequence). The CDR3 totals 15 residues. The chain's CDR3 is CASSLVGGLNTEAFF. Here the CDR3 DNA reads TGTGCCAGCAGCTTAGTAGGCGGATTAAACACTGAAGCTTTCTTT.

This clone was picked up one time. The V call is TRBV5-6, the J call TRBJ1-2; 8 bases match TRBD1. The CDR3 has 14 residues. The trim removed 3 bases at V and 5 bases at J, leaving 6 bases unmatched. Germline V gives CDR1 SGHDT, CDR2 YYEEEE. CDR3 protein: CASSSTGGWYGYTF. For the CDR3, the DNA is TGTGCCAGCAGCTCCACAGGGGGTTGGTATGGCTACACCTTC.

Of note for this clone: This CDR3 is also generated by other DNA sequences in the sample. The chain recombines TRBV5-1 with TRBJ2-7; D might be TRBD1 (5 bases). This CDR3 is built from 14 residues. V gave up 2 bases and J gave up 0 bases, with 9 bases separating them. Germline values: CDR1 SGHRS, CDR2 YFSETQ. The DNA of the CDR3 is TGCGCCAGCAGCTTATCCGACAGCTCCTACGAGCAGTACTTC. It encodes CASSLSDSSYEQYF. Looking up the rest from reference TRBV5-1 and TRBJ2-7 gives the full variable domain: KAGVTQTPRYLIKTRGQQVTLSCSPISGHRSVSWYQQTPGQGLQFLFEYFSETQRNKGNFPGRFSGRQFSNSRSEMNVSTLELGDSALYLCASSLSDSSYEQYFGPGTRLTVT.

The chain joins TRBV10-3 to TRBJ1-1; D ambiguous. The CDR3 sequence is 13 residues long. The V gene's germline CDR1 is ENHRY and CDR2 SYGVKD. Trimming stripped 6 bases from V and 1 base from J, with 9 bases between. The CDR3 coding sequence is TGTGCCATCAGGGTGGACCCGAACACTGAAGCTTTCTTT. This codes for CAIRVDPNTEAFF.

The chain employs TRBV5-6 and TRBJ2-3; D remains ambiguous. The CDR3 covers 13 residues. Germline V gene data show CDR1 as SGHDT and CDR2 as YYEEEE. V was cut by 0 bases and J by 3 bases, with 5 bases left in between. Here the CDR3 reads CASSLAITDTQYF. The CDR3 DNA is TGTGCCAGCAGCTTGGCGATAACAGATACGCAGTATTTT. Variable domain in full (rest from reference TRBV5-6 and TRBJ2-3): DAGVTQSPTHLIKTRGQQVTLRCSPKSGHDTVSWYQQALGQGPQFIFQYYEEEERQRGNFPDRFSGHQFPNYSSELNVNALLLGDSALYLCASSLAITDTQYFGPGTRLTVL.

The V and J genes are TRBV5-6 and TRBJ1-3; no definite D call. The CDR3 has 16 amino acids. Trimming stripped 0 bases from V and 0 bases from J, with 10 bases between. CDR1 and CDR2 (germline): SGHDT, YYEEEE. CDR3 in amino acids: CASSLADDYSGNTIYF. CDR3 in DNA: TGTGCCAGCAGCTTGGCGGACGATTACTCTGGAAACACCATATATTTT.

The V gene is TRBV27, the J gene TRBJ2-1, with TRBD2 matching over 10 bases. The CDR3 runs 16 residues. Germline lookup yields CDR1 MNHEY and CDR2 SMNVEV (reference sequence). Unmatched junction bases numbered 7, after V lost 3 bases and J lost 5 bases. The chain's CDR3 is CASSFFLAGDHNEQFF. DNA of the CDR3: TGTGCCAGCAGTTTTTTCCTAGCGGGAGATCACAATGAGCAGTTCTTC.

The CDR3 is CASSPTTGDYYNEQFF. CDR3 DNA: TGTGCCAGCAGCCCAACTACAGGGGACTACTACAATGAGCAGTTCTTC. J is TRBJ2-1 and V is TRBV7-6; perhaps D is TRBD1 or TRBD2 (7 bases each). Germline loops: CDR1 SGHVS, CDR2 FNYEAQ. The length of the CDR3 is 16 residues. Trimming left V 5 bases short and J 3 bases short, with 17 bases between.

V and J are TRBV7-6 and TRBJ2-3; unclear D gene. V was pared by 3 bases and J by 4 bases, with 8 bases between. The CDR3 has 13 residues. The germline V gene has CDR1 SGHVS and CDR2 FNYEAQ. CDR3 region: CASSLKDADTQYF. The CDR3 DNA follows: TGTGCCAGCAGCTTGAAAGACGCAGATACGCAGTATTTT.

The chain links TRBV19 to TRBJ2-7, with TRBD2 as a possible D gene (5 bases). V lost 4 bases and J 3 bases, leaving 16 bases between the germline ends. Germline values: CDR1 LNHDA, CDR2 SQIVND (reference sequence). This CDR3 has 15 residues. Here the CDR3 reads CASSTSGGSSYEQYF. CDR3 DNA: TGTGCCAGTAGTACCTCCGGTGGGAGTAGCTACGAGCAGTACTTC.

This clone was picked up one time. This rearrangement joins TRBV4-1 to TRBJ2-7, with a possible D match to TRBD1 (5 bases). Per germline, CDR1 MGHRA and CDR2 YSYEKL. This CDR3 has 16 amino acids. The V and J ends lost 4 bases and 0 bases respectively, with 16 bases between them. CDR3 sequence: CASSLESDSPSYEQYF. In DNA form, the CDR3 reads TGCGCCAGCAGCCTGGAAAGTGACAGCCCCTCCTACGAGCAGTACTTC.

This sequence joins TRBV2 and TRBJ2-1; 11 bases are a match to TRBD2. This CDR3 comprises 14 residues. The V and J ends lost 1 base and 9 bases, in that order; junction bases with no gene match: 2. The V gene's germline CDR1 is SNHLY and CDR2 FYNNEI. This CDR3 is CASSEGLAGGEQFF. CDR3 DNA: TGTGCCAGCAGTGAAGGGCTAGCGGGGGGTGAGCAGTTCTTC.

V is TRBV5-5 and J is TRBJ2-7; D remains ambiguous. V lost 1 base to trimming and J lost 2 bases, with 10 bases between them. Germline CDR1 reads SGHKS; CDR2 reads YYEKEE (reference sequence). The CDR3 consists of 14 residues. The CDR3 sequence is CASSLTSFTYEQYF. The CDR3 DNA sequence: TGTGCCAGCAGCTTGACCAGTTTTACCTACGAGCAGTACTTC.

The chain links TRBV4-3 to TRBJ2-2, with D uncertain. From germline, CDR1 is LGHNA and CDR2 YSLEER. CDR3 length: 15 residues. Trimming cost V 1 base and J 5 bases, with 11 bases left between them. CDR3 sequence reads: CASSQGFPWTGELFF. DNA for the CDR3: TGCGCCAGCAGCCAAGGCTTCCCGTGGACCGGGGAGCTGTTTTTT.

The chain combines TRBV11-2 with TRBJ2-1; D remains ambiguous. V dropped 3 bases and J dropped 9 bases, with 18 bases sitting between them. This CDR3 spans 15 amino acids. CDR1 is SGHAT, CDR2 FQNNGV, per germline. CDR3 sequence: CASSLNLSPWGEQFF. The CDR3, as DNA: TGTGCCAGCAGCTTGAACCTTAGTCCGTGGGGTGAGCAGTTCTTC.

This clone has just one count. The chain uses TRBV2 and TRBJ2-5; D unclear. The CDR3 extends over 13 amino acids. Trimming cost V 2 bases and J 2 bases, with 6 bases left between them. Germline loops: CDR1 SNHLY, CDR2 FYNNEI. The CDR3 DNA sequence: TGTGCCAGCAGTGAAAGGCAGCAAGAGACCCAGTACTTC. This encodes CASSERQQETQYF.